This T cell receptor beta chain was documented in a study of spatial heterogeneity in lung cancer. Study conclusions and caveats: Mutation tallies in tumors tracked expanded intratumoral alpha and beta TCR counts.

At least ten counts were recorded for this clonotype. The target antigen is unknown. As to time point: sample taken at primary tumor resection. The donors comprised some 78 untreated early-stage non-small cell lung cancer patients. Material for sequencing was whole RNA from tumor, nontumor lung or frozen PBMC, left unsorted. MiXCR was run by TCRdb on the 5' RACE reads, yielding one entry per CDR3 protein. The sample gives 4,500 to 6,000 distinct CDR3 sequences, roughly 8.1% of which show up once; 45% is in the top ten. This CDR3 has 15 residues. Germline assignment: CDR1 DFQATT and CDR2 SNEGSKA (reference sequence). V lost 3 bases to trimming and J lost 6 bases; unmatched junction nucleotides: 10.

This receptor was identified in a male donor with early-stage non-small cell lung cancer. The chain joins TRBV20-1 to TRBJ2-1; the match to TRBD1 covers 8 bases. This sample comprised lung tumor tissue, obtained at surgery. The CDR3 loop reads CSASNPGGKSNEQFF. In DNA form, the CDR3 reads TGCAGTGCTAGTAACCCAGGGGGCAAGAGCAATGAGCAGTTCTTC.